The 17 T cell receptor beta chains listed next were all sequenced from one sample in a study of Ad26.COV2.S vaccination and SARS-CoV-2 variants. Described treatment: about 20 received Ad26.COV2.S at low or high dose, single or two shots; roughly 5 received placebo; per-sample allocation not given. Sampling happened 63 days after the first vaccine or placebo injection. TCRdb's table, derived via immunoSEQ multiplex PCR, lists solely in-frame clones and lacks some. The repertoire includes roughly 500,000 clones, roughly nine tenths of them detected once, and about 2.5% sits in the top ten. Sample: peripheral blood, taken in a trial of Ad26.COV2.S vaccine versus placebo. The receptors here all came from a person between 18 and 65 years old who received the Ad26.COV2.S COVID-19 vaccine or a placebo.

The rearrangement joins TRBV7-2 to TRBJ1-1; D is unresolved. V lost 5 bases to trimming and J lost 0 bases, with 13 bases between them. The CDR3 is made up of 15 amino acids. The germline gives CDR1 SGHTA, CDR2 FQGNSA. The CDR3 nucleotides read TGTGCCAGCAGCACCCGATTGGGAATGAACACTGAAGCTTTCTTT. Its translation: CASSTRLGMNTEAFF. Full variable domain (outside the CDR3, taken from reference TRBV7-2 and TRBJ1-1): GAGVSQSPSNKVTEKGKDVELRCDPISGHTALYWYRQSLGQGLEFLIYFQGNSAPDKSGLPSDRFSAERTGGSVSTLTIQRTQQEDSAVYLCASSTRLGMNTEAFFGQGTRLTVV.

About this clone: This sample also contains other DNA sequences that code for the same CDR3. This chain uses TRBV3-1 (or the pseudogene TRBV3-2) with TRBJ2-2; D is undetermined. With 2 bases removed from V and 2 bases from J, the gap between germline ends came to 0 bases. CDR3 length equals 12 residues. Germline loops: CDR1 LGHDT, CDR2 YNNKEL (reference sequence). The CDR3 region has the DNA TGTGCCAGCAGCCAAAACACCGGGGAGCTGTTTTTT. As protein: CASSQNTGELFF.

The table lists this clone with a count of one. This sequence joins TRBV18 and TRBJ2-7, with D uncertain. CDR3 length: 14 residues. With 1 base removed from V and 3 bases from J, the gap between germline ends came to 10 bases. CDR1 and CDR2 (germline): KGHSH, LQKENI. DNA for the CDR3: TGTGCCAGCTCACCACTGTCTGGTGACTACGAGCAGTACTTC. This encodes CASSPLSGDYEQYF.

The chain recombines TRBV3-1 (or the pseudogene TRBV3-2) with TRBJ2-2; D is undetermined. The CDR3 extends over 15 amino acids. Trimming cost V 5 bases and J 4 bases, with 14 bases left between them. Germline V gene data show CDR1 as LGHDT and CDR2 as YNNKEL (reference sequence). The CDR3 protein is CASSTPRTATGELFF. The CDR3 region has the DNA TGTGCCAGCAGCACCCCCAGGACCGCCACCGGGGAGCTGTTTTTT.

Only a few counts were recorded for this clone. The rearrangement uses TRBV6-5 and TRBJ1-2, with 8 bases aligning to TRBD1. The junction had 11 bases not matched to a gene; V was cut back by 6 bases and J by 5 bases. Per germline, CDR1 MNHEY and CDR2 SVGAGI. CDR3 length: 15 amino acids. The CDR3 DNA reads TGTGCCAGCAGCGCCCCAGACAGGGGAGGTTATGGCTACACCTTC. It is translated as CASSAPDRGGYGYTF.

The rearrangement uses TRBV3-1 (or the pseudogene TRBV3-2) and TRBJ1-2; no firm D call. The CDR3 spans 13 residues. Germline V CDR1 and CDR2: LGHDT, YNNKEL (reference sequence). Deletions cut 1 base from V and 4 bases from J, with 7 bases between. The CDR3 is CASSQVASYGYTF. The CDR3 region has the DNA TGTGCCAGCAGCCAAGTGGCCAGCTATGGCTACACCTTC.

The V gene is TRBV7-2, the J gene TRBJ1-2, with TRBD1 as a possible D gene (6 bases). Per germline, CDR1 SGHTA and CDR2 FQGNSA. The CDR3 has 14 residues. Trimming cost V 2 bases and J 4 bases, with 11 bases left between them. The CDR3 coding sequence is TGTGCCAGCAGCTTAACAGGGATGGGCTATGGCTACACCTTC. Translated: CASSLTGMGYGYTF.

The chain is built from TRBV27 and TRBJ1-2; possibly TRBD1 for D (5 bases). This CDR3 is built from 17 residues. Trimming took 3 bases from V and 4 from J, leaving 21 bases between them. CDR1 is MNHEY, CDR2 SMNVEV, per germline (reference sequence). The CDR3 bases are TGTGCCAGCAGTTTGGCGGGAGGGGCCGGTATCGTCTATGGCTACACCTTC. Translation: CASSLAGGAGIVYGYTF.

V and J are TRBV19 and TRBJ2-1; 13 nucleotides agree with TRBD2. CDR1 is LNHDA and CDR2 is SQIVND in the germline V gene (reference sequence). V lost 5 bases and J lost 10; bases outside the gene matches: 17. The CDR3 totals 18 residues. The CDR3 loop reads CASSSPVRTSGSSREQFF. The CDR3 coding sequence is TGTGCCAGTAGTTCCCCGGTCCGGACTAGCGGGAGTTCAAGGGAGCAGTTCTTC.

This clone occurred once. This chain connects TRBV6-5 to TRBJ2-3; perhaps TRBD1 as D (6 bases). CDR1 is MNHEY, CDR2 SVGAGI, per germline. The CDR3 spans 15 residues. The V end lost 5 bases, the J end lost 4 bases, and 16 bases lay between the germline ends. CDR3 amino acids: CASSSRGVGPDTQYF. CDR3 sequence (DNA): TGTGCCAGCAGTAGCAGGGGAGTTGGCCCAGATACGCAGTATTTT.

The chain carries TRBV25-1 and TRBJ1-1, with 8 bases fitting TRBD1. Per the germline V gene, CDR1 is MGHDK and CDR2 is SYGVNS. V lost 6 bases, J lost 4 bases, and 4 bases stayed unmatched. The CDR3 runs 13 residues. This chain's CDR3 is CASSQGAGTEAFF. CDR3 nucleotide sequence: TGTGCCAGCAGCCAGGGGGCGGGCACTGAAGCTTTCTTT. Filled out from reference TRBV25-1 and TRBJ1-1, the complete variable domain reads EADIYQTPRYLVIGTGKKITLECSQTMGHDKMYWYQQDPGMELHLIHYSYGVNSTEKGDLSSESTVSRIRTEHFPLTLESARPSHTSQYLCASSQGAGTEAFFGQGTRLTVV.

The chain carries TRBV4-2 and TRBJ2-2; 8 bases align to TRBD1. Germline trimming cut 1 base from V and 2 bases from J; bases unmatched to any gene: 6. Germline assignment: CDR1 LGHNA and CDR2 YNFKEQ. CDR3 length: 17 residues. In DNA form, the CDR3 reads TGTGCCAGCAGCCAAGGGACAGGGAGTCCCAACACCGGGGAGCTGTTTTTT. This gives the protein CASSQGTGSPNTGELFF.

A single count supports this clone. The chain recombines TRBV7-2 with TRBJ1-2, with TRBD1 matching 10 bases. J gave up 4 bases and V 4 bases, and 0 bases lay outside the gene matches. This CDR3 has 13 amino acids. Germline loops: CDR1 SGHTA, CDR2 FQGNSA. The CDR3 coding sequence is TGTGCCAGCAGCTGGACAGGGGGCTATGGCTACACCTTC. Protein product: CASSWTGGYGYTF. The full variable domain, its missing parts supplied by reference TRBV7-2 and TRBJ1-2, is GAGVSQSPSNKVTEKGKDVELRCDPISGHTALYWYRQSLGQGLEFLIYFQGNSAPDKSGLPSDRFSAERTGGSVSTLTIQRTQQEDSAVYLCASSWTGGYGYTFGSGTRLTVV.

The chain has TRBV28 and TRBJ1-5; 12 bases are shared with TRBD1. The germline CDR1 and CDR2 sequences are MDHEN and SYDVKM. The CDR3 loop spans 18 amino acids. The V segment lost 7 bases and the J segment 1 base; nucleotides outside the gene matches: 11. Written as DNA, the CDR3 is TGTGCCAGCACCCCGTTGGGACAGGGGGCGCCAAGCAATCAGCCCCAGCATTTT. Translation: CASTPLGQGAPSNQPQHF. The full variable domain, with the rest looked up from reference TRBV28 and TRBJ1-5, is DVKVTQSSRYLVKRTGEKVFLECVQDMDHENMFWYRQDPGLGLRLIYFSYDVKMKEKGDIPEGYSVSREKKERFSLILESASTNQTSMYLCASTPLGQGAPSNQPQHFGDGTRLSIL.

The chain couples TRBV21-1 to TRBJ2-1. TRBV21-1 is described as a pseudogene. CDR3 size: 12 residues. CDR3 nucleotides: TGTGCCAGCAGCCTCCCGCCCAATGAGCAGTTCTTC. Translation gives CASSLPPNEQFF.

The rearrangement joins TRBV7-9 to TRBJ1-4, with a possible D match to TRBD1 (5 bases). V lost 5 bases to trimming and J lost 0 bases, with 13 bases between them. In germline, CDR1 is SEHNR, CDR2 FQNEAQ (reference sequence). The CDR3 totals 16 residues. CDR3 protein: CASSPQGSATNEKLFF. DNA for the CDR3: TGTGCCAGCAGCCCTCAGGGCTCTGCAACTAATGAAAAACTGTTTTTT.

The rearrangement joins TRBV28 to TRBJ2-1; weak D call: TRBD2 (7 bases). This CDR3 is 15 amino acids long. Germline CDR1 reads MDHEN; CDR2 reads SYDVKM. Between the trimmed V and J ends, which lost 3 bases and 6 bases, there was a span of 15 bases. CDR3 nucleotide sequence: TGTGCCAGCAGTTTCAGGAGGGGGGGTGGCAATGAGCAGTTCTTC. It is translated as CASSFRRGGGNEQFF.